One sample yielded the 12 T cell receptor beta chains listed below, sequenced in a study of shared clonotypes between healthy human individuals. Sequenced by immunoSEQ multiplex PCR; TCRdb stores in-frame clones only, minus some. The table has hundreds of thousands of clones, 72% seen once. The specimen was memory CD4+ T cells sorted from blood. Subset noted: CD45RA-negative fraction. The source of these receptors is a woman aged 30 to 39 in good health.

A single count supports this clone. J is TRBJ2-2 and V is TRBV28; D uncertain. V shed 7 bases and J shed 2 bases, with 8 bases lying between them. Per germline, CDR1 MDHEN and CDR2 SYDVKM. The CDR3 sequence is 13 residues long. The CDR3 region has the DNA TGTGCCAGCAACATTCAAAACACCGGGGAGCTGTTTTTT. This encodes CASNIQNTGELFF.

There are a few counts of this clone. This sample includes further DNA sequences coding for the same CDR3. V is TRBV4-1 and J is TRBJ1-3; D unresolved. V shed 1 base and J shed 0 bases, with 4 bases lying between them. This CDR3 has 14 residues. Germline values: CDR1 MGHRA, CDR2 YSYEKL. The CDR3 bases are TGCGCCAGCAGCCAAGGTCACTCTGGAAACACCATATATTTT. Translation gives CASSQGHSGNTIYF.

The chain is built from TRBV11-2 and TRBJ2-1; no clear D. Trimming took off 4 bases at V and 7 bases at J, with 14 bases between the two ends. Germline CDR1 reads SGHAT; CDR2 reads FQNNGV. This CDR3 spans 14 amino acids. The CDR3 is CASSSIGGRNEQFF. The CDR3 bases are TGTGCCAGCAGCTCAATCGGCGGAAGGAATGAGCAGTTCTTC.

This rearrangement joins TRBV5-6 to TRBJ2-7; TRBD1 matches 7 bases. Per germline, CDR1 SGHDT and CDR2 YYEEEE. The J segment lost 2 bases and the V segment lost 4 bases, leaving 6 bases of the junction unmatched. This CDR3 is 14 amino acids long. DNA of the CDR3: TGTGCCAGCAGCCCAGGGGACAGCCCCTACGAGCAGTACTTC. Translated: CASSPGDSPYEQYF. The entire variable domain, with the rest obtained from reference TRBV5-6 and TRBJ2-7, is as follows: DAGVTQSPTHLIKTRGQQVTLRCSPKSGHDTVSWYQQALGQGPQFIFQYYEEEERQRGNFPDRFSGHQFPNYSSELNVNALLLGDSALYLCASSPGDSPYEQYFGPGTRLTVT.

The J gene is TRBJ2-7, the V gene TRBV5-1; maybe TRBD2 (5 bases). Trimming took off 2 bases at V and 0 bases at J, with 12 bases between the two ends. Per the germline V gene, CDR1 is SGHRS and CDR2 is YFSETQ. This CDR3 region has 15 residues. The DNA for the CDR3 is TGCGCCAGCAGCTTTGGACTCGCGAGCTCCTACGAGCAGTACTTC. It encodes CASSFGLASSYEQYF.

The chain couples TRBV18 to TRBJ2-7, with 11 bases aligning to TRBD2. Looked up from germline, CDR1 is KGHSH and CDR2 is LQKENI. Losses at the gene ends were 6 bases for V and 3 bases for J; bases not matched to a gene: 7. This CDR3 is built from 15 residues. CDR3 coding DNA: TGTGCCAGCTCCCCCGGGACTAGCGGCATCTACGAGCAGTACTTC. Protein sequence: CASSPGTSGIYEQYF.

CDR3 sequence (DNA): TGTGCCAGCAGTGCCCCCGGGACAGGGGTCACTGAAGCTTTCTTT. Encoded protein: CASSAPGTGVTEAFF. This chain links TRBV28 with TRBJ1-1; 10 bases agree with TRBD1. Germline CDR1 reads MDHEN; CDR2 reads SYDVKM. The CDR3 runs 15 residues. V dropped 5 bases and J dropped 4; count of bases not matched to a gene: 7. Variable domain in full (rest from reference TRBV28 and TRBJ1-1): DVKVTQSSRYLVKRTGEKVFLECVQDMDHENMFWYRQDPGLGLRLIYFSYDVKMKEKGDIPEGYSVSREKKERFSLILESASTNQTSMYLCASSAPGTGVTEAFFGQGTRLTVV.

This clone came up many times. The rearrangement uses TRBV10-1 and TRBJ2-3; D remains ambiguous. The germline CDR1 and CDR2 sequences are WNHNN and SYGVQD (reference sequence). V lost 4 bases to trimming and J lost 3 bases, with 5 bases between them. This CDR3 contains 12 residues. CDR3 in amino acids: CASSGETDTQYF. In DNA form, the CDR3 reads TGCGCCAGCAGTGGCGAGACAGATACGCAGTATTTT.

V gene TRBV28 combines with J gene TRBJ1-1; unclear D gene. Between the trimmed V and J ends, which lost 4 bases and 8 bases, there was a span of 26 bases. CDR1 and CDR2 from the germline V gene are MDHEN and SYDVKM. CDR3 length: 17 amino acids. The CDR3 is CASSSIGDKSGLREAFF. In DNA, the CDR3 is TGTGCCAGCAGTTCCATCGGTGACAAGTCCGGCCTACGAGAAGCTTTCTTT.

This clone has more than one count but fewer than ten. The chain joins TRBV9 to TRBJ2-3, with 8 bases that match TRBD1. The CDR3 has 15 amino acids. Losses at the gene ends were 3 bases for V and 6 bases for J; bases not matched to a gene: 9. Germline values: CDR1 SGDLS, CDR2 YYNGEE. The CDR3 region has the DNA TGTGCCAGCAGCGCCGCCGGACAGGGAATTGATACGCAGTATTTT. Its translation is CASSAAGQGIDTQYF.

The chain employs TRBV27 and TRBJ1-4; perhaps TRBD1 as D (6 bases). The CDR3 covers 15 residues. The V gene lost 5 bases and the J gene lost 8 bases, with 18 bases spanning the gap. Per germline, CDR1 MNHEY and CDR2 SMNVEV (reference sequence). The DNA for the CDR3 is TGTGCCAGCAGTCCACGCCGGGACCAGGGGGAAAAACTGTTTTTT. Protein sequence: CASSPRRDQGEKLFF.

This clone was recorded many times. The genes are TRBV28 and TRBJ1-2, with a tentative D call TRBD1 (5 bases). Germline V gene lookup returns CDR1 MDHEN and CDR2 SYDVKM. The CDR3 loop spans 13 amino acids. V gave up 4 bases and J gave up 7 bases, with 13 bases separating them. CDR3 nucleotides: TGTGCCAGCAGTTACCAGGGAAATCGTGGCTACACCTTC. Residues: CASSYQGNRGYTF.